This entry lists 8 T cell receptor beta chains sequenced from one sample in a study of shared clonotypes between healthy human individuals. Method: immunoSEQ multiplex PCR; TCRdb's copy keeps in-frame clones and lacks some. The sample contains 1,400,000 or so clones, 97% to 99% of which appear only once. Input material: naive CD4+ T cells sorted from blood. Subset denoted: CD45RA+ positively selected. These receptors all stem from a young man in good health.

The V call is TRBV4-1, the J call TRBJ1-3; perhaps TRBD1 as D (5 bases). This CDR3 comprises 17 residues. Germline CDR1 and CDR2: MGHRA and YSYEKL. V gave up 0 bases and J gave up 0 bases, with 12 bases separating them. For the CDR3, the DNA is TGCGCCAGCAGCCAAGAACCTCCAGGGCGCTCTGGAAACACCATATATTTT. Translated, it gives CASSQEPPGRSGNTIYF.

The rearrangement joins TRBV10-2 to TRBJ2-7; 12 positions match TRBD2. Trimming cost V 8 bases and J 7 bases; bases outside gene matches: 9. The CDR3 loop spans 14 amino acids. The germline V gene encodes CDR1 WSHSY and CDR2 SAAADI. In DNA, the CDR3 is TGCGCCAGCGAGCCCGGGACTAGCGGGTTTGAGCAGTACTTC. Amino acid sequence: CASEPGTSGFEQYF.

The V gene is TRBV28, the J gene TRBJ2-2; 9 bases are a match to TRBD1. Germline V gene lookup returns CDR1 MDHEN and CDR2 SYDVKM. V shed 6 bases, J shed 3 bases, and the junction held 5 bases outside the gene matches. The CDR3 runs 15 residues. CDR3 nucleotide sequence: TGTGCCAGCAGCCCGACAGGGGGGGACACCGGGGAGCTGTTTTTT. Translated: CASSPTGGDTGELFF.

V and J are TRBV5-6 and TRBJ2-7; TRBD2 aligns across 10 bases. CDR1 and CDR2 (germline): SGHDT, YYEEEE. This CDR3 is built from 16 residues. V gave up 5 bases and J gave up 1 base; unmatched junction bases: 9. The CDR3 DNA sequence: TGTGCCAGCAGTCTGGCTAGCGGGAGACTGTCCTACGAGCAGTACTTC. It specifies CASSLASGRLSYEQYF.

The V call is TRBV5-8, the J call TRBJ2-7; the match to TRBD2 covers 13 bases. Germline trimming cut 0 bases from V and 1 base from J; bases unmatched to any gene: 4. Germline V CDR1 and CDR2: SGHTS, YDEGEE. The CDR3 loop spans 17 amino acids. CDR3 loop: CASSLGRLAGGSYEQYF. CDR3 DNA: TGTGCCAGCAGCTTGGGTCGACTAGCGGGAGGTTCCTACGAGCAGTACTTC. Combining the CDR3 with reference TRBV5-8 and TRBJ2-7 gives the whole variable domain EAGVTQSPTHLIKTRGQQATLRCSPISGHTSVYWYQQALGLGLQFLLWYDEGEERNRGNFPPRFSGRQFPNYSSELNVNALELEDSALYLCASSLGRLAGGSYEQYFGPGTRLTVT.

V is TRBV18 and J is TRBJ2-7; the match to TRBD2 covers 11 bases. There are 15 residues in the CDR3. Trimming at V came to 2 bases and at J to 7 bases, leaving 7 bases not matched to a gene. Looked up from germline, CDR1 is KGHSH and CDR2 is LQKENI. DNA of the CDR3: TGTGCCAGCTCACCAGGGGTAGGACTAGCGGGTGAGCAGTACTTC. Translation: CASSPGVGLAGEQYF.

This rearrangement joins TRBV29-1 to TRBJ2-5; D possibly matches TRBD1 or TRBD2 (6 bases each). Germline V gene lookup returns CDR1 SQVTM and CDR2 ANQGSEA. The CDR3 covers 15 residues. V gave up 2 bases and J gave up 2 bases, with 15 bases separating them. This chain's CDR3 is CSVERGVTLQETQYF. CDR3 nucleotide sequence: TGCAGCGTTGAAAGGGGGGTGACCTTACAAGAGACCCAGTACTTC.

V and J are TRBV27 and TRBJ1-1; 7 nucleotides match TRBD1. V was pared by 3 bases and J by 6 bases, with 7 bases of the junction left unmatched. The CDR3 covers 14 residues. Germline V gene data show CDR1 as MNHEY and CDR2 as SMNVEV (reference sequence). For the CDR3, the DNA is TGTGCCAGCAGTTTCGGTTGGCAGGGGGCTGAAGCTTTCTTT. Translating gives CASSFGWQGAEAFF.